The 25 T cell receptor beta chains listed next were all sequenced from one sample in a study of shared clonotypes between healthy human individuals. TCRdb keeps only in-frame clones here, not all; method: immunoSEQ multiplex PCR. This table has hundreds of thousands of clones, approximately 96% appearing once. Naive CD8 cells comprised CD45RO-negative, CCR7-positively selected cells, excluding terminally differentiated effector memory CD45RA+ cells. What was sequenced was naive CD8+ T cells sorted from blood. Receptor source: a woman in her 30s in good health.

The rearrangement links TRBV20-1 to TRBJ2-1; D not certain. V lost 1 base to trimming and J lost 12 bases, with 10 bases between them. From germline, CDR1 is DFQATT and CDR2 SNEGSKA (reference sequence). The CDR3 is 11 amino acids. The CDR3 spells CSARVGTWQFF. CDR3 coding DNA: TGCAGTGCTAGAGTCGGCACGTGGCAGTTCTTC.

V usage is TRBV7-8 and J usage is TRBJ2-1; 11 bases align to TRBD2. Trimming cost V 5 bases and J 8 bases; bases outside gene matches: 14. Looked up from germline, CDR1 is SGHVS and CDR2 is FQNEAQ. This CDR3 contains 17 residues. The CDR3 spells CASSRKRFSGRDDEQFF. CDR3 DNA sequence: TGTGCCAGCAGCCGGAAAAGATTTAGCGGGAGGGATGATGAGCAGTTCTTC.

This chain links TRBV30 with TRBJ2-1, with 10 nucleotides matching TRBD1. The CDR3 contains 14 residues. CDR1 and CDR2 (germline): GTSNPN, SVGIG (reference sequence). J was trimmed by 8 bases and V by 7 bases; bases with no gene match: 11. DNA for the CDR3: TGTGCCTCCTCCGGGGACAGGGGCAGCCATGAGCAGTTCTTC. This sequence encodes CASSGDRGSHEQFF.

A single count supports this clone. This chain joins TRBV7-7 and TRBJ2-2; 12 bases fit TRBD2. CDR1 is SSHAT, CDR2 FNYEAQ, per germline (reference sequence). J gave up 5 bases and V 5 bases, and 6 bases lay outside the gene matches. The CDR3 is 16 residues long. The CDR3 DNA sequence: TGTGCCAGCAGCCTTCTAGCGGGAGGGAAAACCGGGGAGCTGTTTTTT. Protein product: CASSLLAGGKTGELFF.

This clone appeared a single time. The chain has TRBV11-2 and TRBJ2-3; no definite D call. Germline values: CDR1 SGHAT, CDR2 FQNNGV. The CDR3 contains 15 residues. Trimming took off 5 bases at V and 0 bases at J, with 12 bases between the two ends. The DNA of the CDR3 is TGTGCCAGCAGCCGCAGTGGCAGTAGCACAGATACGCAGTATTTT. Translating gives CASSRSGSSTDTQYF.

The chain is built from TRBV5-4 and TRBJ2-1, with a weak D call TRBD1 (5 bases). Trimming shortened V by 0 bases and J by 6 bases, and 13 bases separated the two germline ends. CDR3 length equals 15 residues. Per germline, CDR1 SGHNT and CDR2 YYREEE (reference sequence). CDR3 sequence reads: CASSLVAGPPNEQFF. The CDR3 region has the DNA TGTGCCAGCAGCTTGGTGGCAGGGCCACCCAATGAGCAGTTCTTC.

The chain links TRBV4-1 to TRBJ2-7; 9 bases match TRBD2. This CDR3 is built from 17 residues. Germline V gene lookup returns CDR1 MGHRA and CDR2 YSYEKL. V shed 4 bases and J 0 bases; nucleotides not matched to a gene: 10. For the CDR3, the DNA is TGCGCCAGCAGCCCCTTTGGACTAGCGAAAAGCTCCTACGAGCAGTACTTC. This encodes CASSPFGLAKSSYEQYF.

V gene TRBV7-6 combines with J gene TRBJ1-2; D is ambiguous. Trimming removed 0 bases at V and 5 bases at J, with 7 bases between. CDR1 and CDR2 from the germline V gene are SGHVS and FNYEAQ. CDR3 length: 13 amino acids. The CDR3 region is CASSLAGGYGYTF. In nucleotides, the CDR3 is TGTGCCAGCAGCTTAGCGGGCGGTTATGGCTACACCTTC.

The rearrangement links TRBV19 to TRBJ2-3; D uncertain. V gave up 3 bases and J gave up 0 bases, with 13 bases separating them. Per germline, CDR1 LNHDA and CDR2 SQIVND (reference sequence). This CDR3 is built from 16 residues. The DNA of the CDR3 is TGTGCCAGTAGTATCCTTGCACGACCAAGCACAGATACGCAGTATTTT. It codes for CASSILARPSTDTQYF.

A single count supports this clone. The genes are TRBV9 and TRBJ2-1; TRBD2 is a possible D gene (6 bases). The CDR3 totals 15 residues. Looked up from germline, CDR1 is SGDLS and CDR2 is YYNGEE. The ends were cut back, 2 bases at V and 0 bases at J, with 9 bases in the middle. CDR3: CASSVGRGSYNEQFF. In DNA form, the CDR3 reads TGTGCCAGCAGCGTCGGGCGGGGCTCCTACAATGAGCAGTTCTTC.

This sequence joins TRBV6-5 and TRBJ1-1, with a tentative D call TRBD1 (5 bases). This CDR3 has 12 residues. The germline V gene has CDR1 MNHEY and CDR2 SVGAGI. V gave up 7 bases and J gave up 1 base, with 7 bases separating them. The CDR3 region is CASMGENTEAFF. DNA for the CDR3: TGTGCCAGCATGGGGGAGAACACTGAAGCTTTCTTT.

The chain carries TRBV11-2 and TRBJ2-7; TRBD2 might be the D (7 bases). Between the trimmed V and J ends, which lost 3 bases and 5 bases, there was a span of 14 bases. This CDR3 spans 14 amino acids. Germline V lookup: CDR1 SGHAT, CDR2 FQNNGV. The CDR3 region has the DNA TGTGCCAGCAGCTTTGAGGGGGGGGTGCACGAGCAGTACTTC. Translated, it gives CASSFEGGVHEQYF.

This clone came up once. The rearrangement uses TRBV7-2 and TRBJ1-1, with a possible D match to TRBD1 (6 bases). This CDR3 spans 13 amino acids. Germline CDR1 is SGHTA and CDR2 is FQGNSA. Deletions cut 5 bases from V and 6 bases from J, with 13 bases between. This chain's CDR3 is CASSPGGRAEAFF. As DNA, the CDR3 is TGTGCCAGCAGCCCCGGGGGGCGGGCTGAAGCTTTCTTT.

Only one count was recorded for this clone. The chain links TRBV6-4 to TRBJ2-7; no firm D call. The CDR3 is 11 residues long. Between the trimmed V and J ends, which lost 4 bases and 3 bases, there was a span of 4 bases. From germline, CDR1 is MRHNA and CDR2 SNTAGT. Here the CDR3 reads CASSAVYEQYF. The CDR3 region has the DNA TGTGCCAGCAGTGCCGTCTACGAGCAGTACTTC.

The J gene is TRBJ2-7, the V gene TRBV15; the match to TRBD1 covers 7 bases. From germline, CDR1 is LNHNV and CDR2 YYDKDF (reference sequence). The CDR3 contains 15 residues. V shed 3 bases, J shed 0 bases, and the junction held 5 bases outside the gene matches. The CDR3 DNA reads TGTGCCACCAGCAGGACCGGGACAGCCTCCTACGAGCAGTACTTC. It encodes CATSRTGTASYEQYF. The whole variable domain, remainder taken from reference TRBV15 and TRBJ2-7, is DAMVIQNPRYQVTQFGKPVTLSCSQTLNHNVMYWYQQKSSQAPKLLFHYYDKDFNNEADTPDNFQSRRPNTSFCFLDIRSPGLGDTAMYLCATSRTGTASYEQYFGPGTRLTVT.

The CDR3 DNA follows: TGCGCCAGCAGTGAGTCCGGACAGGGGAGGAATGAGCAGTTCTTC. It encodes CASSESGQGRNEQFF. This sequence joins TRBV10-1 and TRBJ2-1; 9 bases fit TRBD1. Germline CDR1 reads WNHNN; CDR2 reads SYGVQD (reference sequence). The CDR3 covers 15 residues. Trimming cost V 0 bases and J 7 bases; bases outside gene matches: 4.

V and J are TRBV27 and TRBJ1-5; 7 bases line up with TRBD1. The CDR3 is made up of 15 amino acids. Losses at the gene ends were 4 bases for V and 4 bases for J; bases not matched to a gene: 7. CDR1 is MNHEY and CDR2 is SMNVEV in the germline V gene (reference sequence). CDR3 sequence: CASSWTGQPNQPQHF. CDR3 nucleotides: TGTGCCAGCAGTTGGACAGGACAGCCGAATCAGCCCCAGCATTTT.

This chain uses TRBV6-7 with TRBJ2-1; the match to TRBD2 covers 7 bases. TRBV6-7 is annotated as an ORF whose role is uncertain. The CDR3 has 15 amino acids. With 2 bases clipped from V and 6 bases from J, the junction kept 7 bases outside the gene matches. In DNA form, the CDR3 reads TGTGCCAGCAGTTACCCGGGACTACGAAGCAATGAGCAGTTCTTC. It is translated as CASSYPGLRSNEQFF.

The chain uses TRBV28 and TRBJ1-1; D gene ambiguous. V was clipped by 6 bases and J by 5 bases, with 13 bases between them. Germline CDR1 is MDHEN and CDR2 is SYDVKM. The CDR3 runs 13 residues. The CDR3 nucleotides read TGTGCCAGCAGACCATATACGGAGACTGAAGCTTTCTTT. It codes for CASRPYTETEAFF.

The rearrangement joins TRBV10-1 to TRBJ1-1; no reliable D call. V shed 5 bases and J shed 5 bases, with 15 bases lying between them. Germline V gene data show CDR1 as WNHNN and CDR2 as SYGVQD (reference sequence). The CDR3 has 14 residues. The CDR3 region is CASSLGKGRTEAFF. The CDR3 coding sequence is TGCGCCAGCAGTTTAGGAAAAGGGAGGACTGAAGCTTTCTTT.

The rearrangement uses TRBV19 and TRBJ2-1; 10 bases match TRBD2. Trimming took 5 bases from V and 1 from J; bases not matched to a gene: 5. This CDR3 contains 16 residues. Germline loops: CDR1 LNHDA, CDR2 SQIVND (reference sequence). This CDR3 is CASSFSLAGSYNEQFF. The CDR3 DNA follows: TGTGCCAGTAGTTTCTCACTAGCGGGATCCTACAATGAGCAGTTCTTC. The entire variable domain, with the rest obtained from reference TRBV19 and TRBJ2-1, is as follows: DGGITQSPKYLFRKEGQNVTLSCEQNLNHDAMYWYRQDPGQGLRLIYYSQIVNDFQKGDIAEGYSVSREKKESFPLTVTSAQKNPTAFYLCASSFSLAGSYNEQFFGPGTRLTVL.

The gene calls are TRBV15 and TRBJ2-7; TRBD1 aligns across 8 bases. There are 13 residues in the CDR3. The junction had 6 bases not matched to a gene; V was cut back by 8 bases and J by 3 bases. Germline assignment: CDR1 LNHNV and CDR2 YYDKDF (reference sequence). DNA of the CDR3: TGTGCCACCTCACAGGGGGAAGACTACGAGCAGTACTTC. It codes for CATSQGEDYEQYF. Based on the CDR3 plus reference TRBV15 and TRBJ2-7, the full variable domain is DAMVIQNPRYQVTQFGKPVTLSCSQTLNHNVMYWYQQKSSQAPKLLFHYYDKDFNNEADTPDNFQSRRPNTSFCFLDIRSPGLGDTAMYLCATSQGEDYEQYFGPGTRLTVT.

This rearrangement joins TRBV28 to TRBJ2-1; D ambiguous. This CDR3 region has 14 residues. Germline lookup yields CDR1 MDHEN and CDR2 SYDVKM. Trimming took off 6 bases at V and 8 bases at J, with 17 bases between the two ends. The CDR3 spells CASSRLGSMHEQFF. The CDR3 DNA is TGTGCCAGCAGCCGATTGGGTAGCATGCATGAGCAGTTCTTC.

This rearrangement joins TRBV2 to TRBJ1-5, with D possibly matching TRBD1 (6 bases). Trimming took off 11 bases at V and 4 bases at J, with 24 bases between the two ends. CDR1 SNHLY and CDR2 FYNNEI come from the germline V gene. The CDR3 covers 16 residues. The CDR3 reads CACQLYREGDNQPQHF. The CDR3 DNA reads TGTGCCTGCCAATTGTACAGGGAGGGGGATAATCAGCCCCAGCATTTT.

The count of this clone is one. The CDR3 sequence: CASSLVGTGELFF. CDR3 in DNA: TGTGCCAGCAGCTTGGTCGGTACCGGGGAGCTGTTTTTT. This rearrangement joins TRBV5-4 to TRBJ2-2; D is unclear. V was clipped by 0 bases and J by 5 bases, with 5 bases between them. The CDR3 loop spans 13 amino acids. CDR1 and CDR2 (germline): SGHNT, YYREEE (reference sequence).